The following is a T cell receptor beta chain sequence with its context. The data were obtained in a study of blood T cell repertoires in COVID-19. About the study: T cells, B-cell-depleted T cells, or PBMCs provided the cDNA or gDNA that served as material.

Per the study methods: Using reference gene primer amplification, nucleated cell counts were estimated. TCRdb keeps only in-frame clones here, not all; method: immunoSEQ multiplex PCR. Clone size and the V and J calls come from that table; the DNA yielded D and trimming. This sample has approximately 82,000 clones, with around 82% found just once. The CDR3 consists of 15 residues. Germline loops: CDR1 SQVTM, CDR2 ANQGSEA. The V end lost 6 bases, the J end lost 3 bases, and 19 bases lay between the germline ends. This sequence originates from a woman aged 55-75 years with acute or convalescent COVID-19. The V call is TRBV29-1, the J call TRBJ2-3; tentative D call: TRBD2 (6 bases). Sequenced material: peripheral blood. The CDR3 reads CSVDGGLVGTDTQYF. CDR3 DNA: TGCAGCGTCGACGGGGGTTTGGTGGGAACAGATACGCAGTATTTT.